The clone carrying this T cell receptor (beta chain) has ten or more counts. The data originate from a study of T-cell reconstitution after alpha-beta-depleted transplantation in children. Construction of the TCRbeta library involved unique molecular identifiers. TCRdb reprocessed the PCR reads with MiXCR, giving one entry per CDR3 protein. The top ten clones hold less than 5% of a sample with some 590,000 distinct CDR3 sequences, under 12% of them seen once. Unmatched junction bases numbered 3, after V lost 6 bases and J lost 0 bases. Germline values: CDR1 SQVTM, CDR2 ANQGSEA. The CDR3 is made up of 13 amino acids.

The sequence derives from a human donor who donated a stem cell graft to a child with acute myeloid leukemia. The rearrangement uses TRBV29-1 and TRBJ2-5, with 8 bases aligning to TRBD2. The input for sequencing was PBMCs from the stem cell graft donor, taken from the stem cell graft. CDR3 bases: TGCAGCGTGAATAGCGGGGACCAAGAGACCCAGTACTTC. It yields the protein CSVNSGDQETQYF.